The rows below give T cell receptor beta chains drawn from one sample of a study of sequential checkpoint blockade in melanoma. Measured with immunoSEQ multiplex PCR; TCRdb has only the in-frame clones, and not every one. The sample consists of about 4,000 clones, 20% to 25% of them appearing once. The material sequenced was tumor tissue (inferred from file names), taken from a patient given nivolumab and ipilimumab in sequence. The receptors were gathered from a human donor with melanoma. Each CDR3 is given with its conserved first and last residue. The D gene is left open where the match is weak. The size entry is marked missing in some rows and otherwise reads once, few, many or a size class.

D gene	clone size	V gene	J gene	CDR3 protein	CDR3 DNA
-	few	TRBV7-2	TRBJ1-5	CASSNQVNQPQHF	TGTGCCAGCAGCAATCAGGTGAATCAGCCCCAGCATTTT
TRBD2	-	TRBV6-4	TRBJ2-5	CASSRQRRGAQETQYF	TGTGCCAGCAGTCGACAACGGCGGGGGGCCCAAGAGACCCAGTACTTC
-	-	TRBV14	TRBJ1-5	CASSLTGRDQPQHF	TGTGCCAGCAGCCTAACAGGGCGCGACCAGCCCCAGCATTTT
TRBD1	medium-sized	TRBV11-3	TRBJ1-2	CASSTSGTGGYGYTF	TGTGCCAGCAGCACCTCCGGGACAGGTGGCTATGGCTACACCTTC
TRBD1	few	TRBV11-3	TRBJ2-2	CASSPLGQVNTGELFF	TGTGCCAGCAGCCCGCTAGGACAGGTGAACACCGGGGAGCTGTTTTTT
-	few	TRBV28	TRBJ2-1	CASSLGKGQNEQFF	TGTGCCAGCAGTTTAGGGAAGGGCCAGAATGAGCAGTTCTTC
-	few	TRBV30	TRBJ2-5	CAWSVPITGAQETQYF	TGTGCCTGGAGTGTACCCATTACAGGAGCTCAAGAGACCCAGTACTTC
TRBD1	medium-sized	TRBV11-3	TRBJ2-1	CASSFRQGTGVYDEQFF	TGTGCCAGCAGCTTTAGACAGGGGACAGGGGTTTACGATGAGCAGTTCTTC
TRBD1	many	TRBV11-3	TRBJ1-5	CASRQGASNQPQHF	TGTGCCAGCCGTCAGGGGGCTAGCAATCAGCCCCAGCATTTT
-	medium-sized	TRBV6-8	TRBJ1-2	CASSYGNRVNGYTF	TGTGCCAGCAGTTACGGCAACAGGGTCAATGGCTACACCTTC
-	medium-sized	TRBV6-8	TRBJ1-1	CASGAGLLEAFF	TGTGCCAGCGGGGCAGGCCTTCTTGAAGCTTTCTTT
TRBD2	medium-sized	TRBV11-3	TRBJ2-5	CASSLFGSGGQETQYF	TGTGCCAGCAGCTTATTCGGTAGCGGGGGACAAGAGACCCAGTACTTC
TRBD1	few	TRBV2	TRBJ1-2	CASRMDRGPYGYTF	TGTGCCAGCAGGATGGACAGGGGGCCCTATGGCTACACCTTC